One sample yielded the 29 T cell receptor beta chains listed below, sequenced in a study of T cells in Graves' hyperthyroidism and ophthalmopathy. The CDR3 regions of TCR beta were amplified from RNA transcripts. Researchers ran a first-round RT-PCR on the TCR CDR3 using the HTBI primer set. TCRdb redid the calling of the multiplex PCR reads with MiXCR, one entry per CDR3 protein. The sample lists 300,000 to 450,000 distinct CDR3 sequences, roughly an eighth seen once, with 9% to 9.5% in the top ten. Sequenced input: blood. These receptors all come from a woman aged 18-29 years with Graves' hyperthyroidism.

This clonotype came up a few times. The chain uses TRBV18 and TRBJ1-1; D is ambiguous. V lost 3 bases to trimming and J lost 4 bases, with 15 bases between them. Per the germline V gene, CDR1 is KGHSH and CDR2 is LQKENI. CDR3 length: 15 residues. The DNA for the CDR3 is TGTGCCAGCTCACCCGATAGGACCAGCCCCACTGAAGCTTTCTTT. Translation: CASSPDRTSPTEAFF.

This clonotype was found many times. V gene TRBV28 combines with J gene TRBJ2-1; tentatively, D is TRBD2 (6 bases). Germline CDR1 MDHEN, CDR2 SYDVKM. V shed 4 bases and J shed 1 base, with 11 bases lying between them. The CDR3 spans 15 residues. CDR3 DNA sequence: TGTGCCAGCAGTTCCGGGACTGGGTCCTACAATGAGCAGTTCTTC. It yields the protein CASSSGTGSYNEQFF.

This clonotype was seen at least ten times. The chain uses TRBV7-2 and TRBJ1-6; possibly TRBD1 for D (6 bases). CDR3 size: 16 residues. Trimming stripped 1 base from V and 10 bases from J, with 17 bases between. CDR1 and CDR2 (germline): SGHTA, FQGNSA. The CDR3 DNA is TGTGCCAGCAGCTTAGGCCCCCGGGGGGCATGGTCACCCCTCCACTTT. It is translated as CASSLGPRGAWSPLHF.

This clonotype occurred many times. This chain uses TRBV4-1 with TRBJ1-2; TRBD1 is a possible D gene (5 bases). Trimming left V 2 bases short and J 2 bases short, with 12 bases between. The germline V gene has CDR1 MGHRA and CDR2 YSYEKL. This CDR3 spans 15 amino acids. In nucleotides, the CDR3 is TGCGCCAGCAGCCAATGGGGCGCGCCCAACTATGGCTACACCTTC. This gives the protein CASSQWGAPNYGYTF.

This clonotype has a handful of counts. The rearrangement uses TRBV4-1 and TRBJ2-2; 9 nucleotides agree with TRBD2. The V and J ends lost 7 bases and 2 bases, in that order; junction bases with no gene match: 11. CDR1 and CDR2 (germline): MGHRA, YSYEKL. This CDR3 is built from 17 residues. The CDR3 DNA reads TGCGCCAGCAACCGCGGGCGGGGGGGGATCAACACCGGGGAGCTGTTTTTT. Protein sequence: CASNRGRGGINTGELFF.

The chain joins TRBV9 to TRBJ2-5, with D perhaps TRBD2 (7 bases). V was shortened by 0 bases and J by 5 bases, with 20 bases between the two germline ends. This CDR3 spans 17 amino acids. Germline V CDR1 and CDR2: SGDLS, YYNGEE. In nucleotides, the CDR3 is TGTGCCAGCAGCGTAGACCCCCCCCCGGGGGGCGAGGAGACCCAGTACTTC. Encoded protein: CASSVDPPPGGEETQYF.

In this sample, this clonotype turned up many times. This sequence joins TRBV6-1 and TRBJ1-3; D gene unclear. Deletions cut 8 bases from V and 0 bases from J, with 11 bases between. CDR3 length equals 14 residues. Germline CDR1 and CDR2: MNHNS and SASEGT. CDR3 region: CASGGRSSGNTIYF. DNA of the CDR3: TGTGCCAGCGGAGGACGGTCCTCTGGAAACACCATATATTTT.

The DNA of the CDR3 is TGCGCCAGCAGCTCCAATACAGGGCCGACTGAAGCTTTCTTT. It codes for CASSSNTGPTEAFF. The chain has TRBV5-1 and TRBJ1-1; possible D gene TRBD1, 6 bases. The germline CDR1 and CDR2 sequences are SGHRS and YFSETQ. The V end lost 3 bases, the J end lost 5 bases, and 14 bases lay between the germline ends. CDR3 length: 14 amino acids.

This clonotype was picked up many times. The genes are TRBV2 and TRBJ2-1; 9 nucleotides line up with TRBD2. CDR3 size: 18 residues. With V trimmed by 3 bases and J by 4 bases, 13 bases remained unmatched. Germline-derived CDR1 and CDR2 are SNHLY and FYNNEI. The CDR3 DNA is TGTGCCAGCAGTGACGGGACTAGCTTGGTTGAGACTTACAATGAGCAGTTCTTC. It codes for CASSDGTSLVETYNEQFF.

V usage is TRBV25-1 and J usage is TRBJ2-1; D is undetermined. The V gene lost 6 bases and the J gene lost 5 bases, with 8 bases spanning the gap. CDR3 length: 12 residues. Germline loops: CDR1 MGHDK, CDR2 SYGVNS. DNA for the CDR3: TGTGCCAGCAGCGGAAACCACAATGAGCAGTTCTTC. Protein: CASSGNHNEQFF.

V usage is TRBV5-1 and J usage is TRBJ2-5; 9 bases map to TRBD2. Trimming took 2 bases from V and 4 from J; bases not matched to a gene: 6. The CDR3 totals 15 residues. Germline V gene sequence: CDR1 SGHRS, CDR2 YFSETQ. The CDR3 DNA is TGCGCCAGCAGCTTTGATAGCGGGGGCGCAGAGACCCAGTACTTC. Translating gives CASSFDSGGAETQYF.

This clonotype was recorded at least ten times. The chain combines TRBV4-2 with TRBJ2-3; 9 bases agree with TRBD1. Per germline, CDR1 LGHNA and CDR2 YNFKEQ. CDR3 size: 14 residues. V dropped 6 bases and J dropped 3; count of bases not matched to a gene: 4. Here the CDR3 DNA reads TGTGCCAGCAGGGACGACAGGGGGACAGATACGCAGTATTTT. It encodes CASRDDRGTDTQYF.

This clonotype was counted ten times or more. This chain connects TRBV7-9 to TRBJ2-3; unclear D gene. Trimming pared 5 bases from V and 0 bases from J, leaving 15 bases between. The CDR3 sequence is 16 residues long. Germline V gene data show CDR1 as SEHNR and CDR2 as FQNEAQ (reference sequence). CDR3 sequence (DNA): TGTGCCAGCAGCCACAAACCGGCTCCGAGCACAGATACGCAGTATTTT. It specifies CASSHKPAPSTDTQYF.

Ten or more counts support this clonotype. The chain carries TRBV15 and TRBJ1-1; D is unclear. Germline V gives CDR1 LNHNV, CDR2 YYDKDF (reference sequence). The CDR3 spans 15 residues. V was cut by 2 bases and J by 1 base, with 11 bases left in between. The CDR3 region is CATSRSGIGNTEAFF. Written as DNA, the CDR3 is TGTGCCACCAGCAGATCCGGTATTGGGAACACTGAAGCTTTCTTT.

V gene TRBV4-1 combines with J gene TRBJ1-6, with a weak D call TRBD1 (6 bases). The CDR3 is 15 amino acids. The germline V gene has CDR1 MGHRA and CDR2 YSYEKL. Trimming took off 1 base at V and 6 bases at J, with 10 bases between the two ends. CDR3 loop: CASSQAGARNSPLHF. The CDR3 nucleotides read TGCGCCAGCAGCCAAGCAGGGGCCCGTAATTCACCCCTCCACTTT.

At least ten counts were recorded for this clonotype. The chain links TRBV7-9 to TRBJ2-5; D uncertain. Trimming left V 5 bases short and J 2 bases short, with 9 bases between. CDR3 length equals 13 residues. Germline CDR1 SEHNR, CDR2 FQNEAQ (reference sequence). CDR3: CASSRTKQETQYF. The CDR3 nucleotides are TGTGCCAGCAGCCGAACCAAGCAAGAGACCCAGTACTTC.

Points on this clonotype: Just one base apart from a much larger clone, this may be a read error. Because the CDR3 is missing its conserved closing phenylalanine or tryptophan, this is likely a read error. The V and J genes are TRBV28 and TRBJ2-3, with 14 bases matching TRBD2. The germline gives CDR1 MDHEN, CDR2 SYDVKM. Trimming took 6 bases from V and 4 from J; bases not matched to a gene: 12. The CDR3 consists of 18 residues. CDR3 in DNA: TGTGCCAGCAGCTTGACGGGACTAGCGGGAGATAGTTCAGATACGCAGTATCTT. The encoded protein is CASSLTGLAGDSSDTQYL.

The chain's CDR3 is CASSRDRAFYNEQFF. The CDR3 coding sequence is TGCGCCAGCAGCCGAGACAGGGCGTTCTACAATGAGCAGTTCTTC. The chain employs TRBV4-3 and TRBJ2-1; 7 nucleotides line up with TRBD1. Germline V lookup: CDR1 LGHNA, CDR2 YSLEER. The CDR3 contains 15 residues. Trimming took 4 bases from V and 3 from J; bases not matched to a gene: 6.

Of note for this clonotype: A much larger clone lies one base from this, so it may be a read error. This rearrangement joins TRBV5-1 to TRBJ2-2; a possible D gene is TRBD2 (6 bases). CDR1 is SGHRS, CDR2 YFSETQ, per germline. The V end was cut by 0 bases, the J end by 4 bases, with 16 bases between. The length of the CDR3 is 17 residues. CDR3 sequence reads: CASSLASMGGITGELFF. CDR3 DNA sequence: TGCGCCAGCAGCTTGGCCTCGATGGGCGGGATCACCGGGGAGCTGTTTTTT.

This clonotype has ten or more counts. The rearrangement uses TRBV28 and TRBJ2-5; D may be TRBD1 or TRBD2 (7 bases each). V was clipped by 2 bases and J by 5 bases, with 15 bases between them. The germline V gene has CDR1 MDHEN and CDR2 SYDVKM. CDR3 length: 15 residues. As DNA, the CDR3 is TGTGCCAGCAGTTTAATCAGGGGGGGAGACGAGACCCAGTACTTC. It translates to CASSLIRGGDETQYF. Drawing the rest from reference TRBV28 and TRBJ2-5, the complete variable domain is DVKVTQSSRYLVKRTGEKVFLECVQDMDHENMFWYRQDPGLGLRLIYFSYDVKMKEKGDIPEGYSVSREKKERFSLILESASTNQTSMYLCASSLIRGGDETQYFGPGTRLLVL.

A remark on this clonotype: This may stem from a read error, because a much larger clone lies one nucleotide away. V usage is TRBV5-1 and J usage is TRBJ2-1; 11 nucleotides align to TRBD2. The ends lost 2 bases at V and 5 bases at J; junction bases unmatched: 3. This CDR3 contains 15 residues. CDR1 and CDR2 from the germline V gene are SGHRS and YFSETQ. CDR3 protein: CASSLLAGEDNEQFF. CDR3 DNA: TGCGCCAGCAGCTTACTAGCGGGAGAAGACAATGAGCAGTTCTTC.

In its sample, this clonotype was seen many times. The chain carries TRBV2 and TRBJ2-2, with a weak D call TRBD2 (5 bases). The germline gives CDR1 SNHLY, CDR2 FYNNEI. V dropped 0 bases and J dropped 6 bases, with 5 bases sitting between them. The CDR3 has 13 amino acids. The CDR3 region has the DNA TGTGCCAGCAGTGAAGCGGACTCCGGGGAGCTGTTTTTT. Translation: CASSEADSGELFF.

This clonotype was detected many times. The V call is TRBV7-2, the J call TRBJ1-1; D remains unclear. The V gene lost 1 base and the J gene lost 5 bases, with 11 bases spanning the gap. Germline V CDR1 and CDR2: SGHTA, FQGNSA. The CDR3 consists of 14 residues. The CDR3 protein is CASSLDMGSTEAFF. CDR3 bases: TGTGCCAGCAGCTTAGACATGGGTTCGACTGAAGCTTTCTTT.

The table lists this clonotype with many counts. V and J are TRBV7-2 and TRBJ2-2; D is uncertain. The V end lost 5 bases, the J end lost 4 bases, and 14 bases lay between the germline ends. The CDR3 runs 15 residues. Germline CDR1 SGHTA, CDR2 FQGNSA. The CDR3: CASSRPIVGTGELFF. In DNA, the CDR3 is TGTGCCAGCAGCCGCCCGATAGTGGGCACCGGGGAGCTGTTTTTT.

The sample holds many counts of this clonotype. CDR3 region: CASSLSGIYTGSPYNEQFF. Written as DNA, the CDR3 is TGTGCCAGCAGCCTCAGCGGCATATATACAGGGAGTCCCTACAATGAGCAGTTCTTC. V is TRBV7-3 and J is TRBJ2-1, with D possibly TRBD1 on 6 matching bases. Germline CDR1 SGHTA, CDR2 FQGTGA. The V end was cut by 5 bases, the J end by 2 bases, with 25 bases between. The CDR3 sequence is 19 residues long.

This clonotype was detected ten times or more. This chain links TRBV20-1 with TRBJ1-4; 9 nucleotides line up with TRBD1. V lost 4 bases, J lost 5 bases, and 8 bases stayed unmatched. The CDR3 extends over 15 amino acids. Germline-derived CDR1 and CDR2 are DFQATT and SNEGSKA (reference sequence). CDR3 sequence (DNA): TGCAGTGCTACTAACGATGGGACAGGGAATGAAAAACTGTTTTTT. Translating it yields CSATNDGTGNEKLFF.

This clonotype has a handful of counts. The rearrangement joins TRBV28 to TRBJ1-4; D unresolved. V was pared by 6 bases and J by 5 bases, with 4 bases between. Germline-derived CDR1 and CDR2 are MDHEN and SYDVKM. This CDR3 has 11 amino acids. The CDR3 sequence is CASRLNEKLFF. The DNA of the CDR3 is TGTGCCAGCAGACTGAATGAAAAACTGTTTTTT.

This clonotype was detected ten times or more. V gene TRBV6-2 or TRBV6-3 combines with J gene TRBJ2-5, with D possibly matching TRBD2 (5 bases). Germline V lookup: CDR1 MNHEY, CDR2 SVGEGT. The CDR3 is made up of 10 amino acids. Trimming cost V 7 bases and J 5 bases, with 5 bases left between them. CDR3 loop: CASTGETQYF. CDR3 DNA sequence: TGTGCCAGCACGGGGGAGACCCAGTACTTC.

Of note for this clonotype: One base away lies a much larger clone, so this may be a sequencing read error. The rearrangement joins TRBV7-6 to TRBJ2-1, with 9 bases fitting TRBD2. The V and J ends lost 7 bases and 4 bases, in that order; junction bases with no gene match: 8. Germline V lookup: CDR1 SGHVS, CDR2 FNYEAQ. The CDR3 contains 15 residues. CDR3 sequence (DNA): TGTGCCAGCAACTCCCTAGCGGGACAATACAATGAGCAGTTCTTC. Translation: CASNSLAGQYNEQFF.